One sample yielded the 10 T cell receptor beta chains listed below, sequenced in a study of cytomegalovirus exposure and HLA in healthy donors. Produced via immunoSEQ multiplex PCR; TCRdb's table is partial and in-frame only. The sample consists of 120,000 or so clones, roughly 89% of them appearing once. Material: PBMCs. These receptor sequences come from a woman younger than 30 in good health and CMV-seronegative.

V gene TRBV27 combines with J gene TRBJ1-5; D is possibly TRBD1 (6 bases). V was clipped by 3 bases and J by 6 bases, with 18 bases between them. CDR1 and CDR2 (germline): MNHEY, SMNVEV (reference sequence). This CDR3 has 16 residues. The CDR3 loop reads CASSLYSGDGGQPQHF. The CDR3 DNA sequence: TGTGCCAGCAGTTTGTACTCAGGGGATGGAGGTCAGCCCCAGCATTTT.

This clone was picked up a small number of times. This rearrangement joins TRBV11-2 to TRBJ2-1; TRBD2 might be the D (6 bases). V shed 4 bases and J shed 9 bases, with 16 bases lying between them. This CDR3 region has 14 residues. Per the germline V gene, CDR1 is SGHAT and CDR2 is FQNNGV. The CDR3: CASSSPGVRSEQFF. As DNA, the CDR3 is TGTGCCAGCAGCTCCCCGGGGGTACGCAGTGAGCAGTTCTTC.

This clone was detected only a few times. The chain recombines TRBV5-1 with TRBJ2-5, with 8 nucleotides matching TRBD2. The ends lost 4 bases at V and 5 bases at J; junction bases unmatched: 13. CDR3 length: 16 amino acids. CDR1 and CDR2 (germline): SGHRS, YFSETQ. The CDR3 sequence: CASSPSKRGNRETQYF. CDR3 bases: TGCGCCAGCAGCCCATCAAAGCGGGGGAACAGGGAGACCCAGTACTTC.

V gene TRBV27 combines with J gene TRBJ1-3, with TRBD1 identical over 7 bases. The CDR3 runs 16 residues. Germline CDR1 is MNHEY and CDR2 is SMNVEV (reference sequence). V lost 0 bases, J lost 3 bases, and 5 bases stayed unmatched. The CDR3 nucleotides read TGTGCCAGCAGTTTATCCAGGGGGACGATTGGAAACACCATATATTTT. Amino acid sequence: CASSLSRGTIGNTIYF.

V and J are TRBV30 and TRBJ1-3, with D unresolved. Germline assignment: CDR1 GTSNPN and CDR2 SVGIG (reference sequence). The CDR3 covers 16 residues. The germline V and J ends were trimmed by 3 bases and 0 bases, with 15 bases remaining between them. The CDR3 DNA reads as TGTGCCTGGAGAAGAGCCCGAGGGTTCTCTGGAAACACCATATATTTT. This gives the protein CAWRRARGFSGNTIYF.

CDR3 bases: TGTGCCAGCAGCTTAGTAGGCGGGTTGGGAGAAAAACTGTTTTTT. Residues: CASSLVGGLGEKLFF. This sequence joins TRBV7-9 and TRBJ1-4, with no clear D. The CDR3 consists of 15 residues. Germline-derived CDR1 and CDR2 are SEHNR and FQNEAQ (reference sequence). V shed 1 base and J shed 8 bases, with 14 bases lying between them.

This clone was seen only a few times. The chain carries TRBV29-1 and TRBJ1-1; weak D call: TRBD1 (6 bases). Germline-derived CDR1 and CDR2 are SQVTM and ANQGSEA. The V end was cut by 6 bases, the J end by 0 bases, with 17 bases between. This CDR3 region has 15 residues. The CDR3 DNA reads TGCAGCGTCGACAGGCCCGATGGTCTGAACACTGAAGCTTTCTTT. Residues: CSVDRPDGLNTEAFF.

V gene TRBV5-1 combines with J gene TRBJ2-1; TRBD2 is a possible D gene (6 bases). V gave up 1 base and J gave up 6 bases, with 17 bases separating them. CDR1 SGHRS and CDR2 YFSETQ come from the germline V gene. CDR3 length: 16 residues. Here the CDR3 DNA reads TGCGCCAGCAGCTTGTCTAAACGGGAGCCGGTCAATGAGCAGTTCTTC. Amino acids: CASSLSKREPVNEQFF.

CDR3 bases: TGCGCCAGCAGCCTCTACTGGGACAGCTCTGGAAACACCATATATTTT. This translates into CASSLYWDSSGNTIYF. The rearrangement uses TRBV4-3 and TRBJ1-3; 7 nucleotides align to TRBD1. This CDR3 spans 16 amino acids. V lost 4 bases and J lost 0; bases outside the gene matches: 6. CDR1 is LGHNA, CDR2 YSLEER, per germline.

The rearrangement joins TRBV5-4 to TRBJ2-7, with 7 bases lining up with TRBD2. The V segment lost 0 bases and the J segment 1 base; nucleotides outside the gene matches: 4. Per the germline V gene, CDR1 is SGHNT and CDR2 is YYREEE (reference sequence). CDR3 size: 15 residues. The CDR3 sequence: CASSLELAVSYEQYF. CDR3 bases: TGTGCCAGCAGCTTGGAGCTAGCGGTGTCCTACGAGCAGTACTTC.